The 18 T cell receptor beta chains below were found in one sample sequenced in a study of OX40 agonist ivuxolimab in advanced cancers. Generated by immunoSEQ multiplex PCR, the TCRdb table keeps only in-frame clones and is missing some. This sample has over 30,000 clones; 65% to 85% occur once, and the top ten carry around 10%. The specimen comprised CD4+ or CD8+ T cells sorted from blood, sampled in a trial of the OX40 agonist ivuxolimab. These receptors were obtained from an adult with an advanced solid tumor such as melanoma, head and neck, liver or kidney cancer.

DNA of the CDR3: TGCGCCAGCAAGCAGGGAACGGGCGAGCAGTACTTC. This gives the protein CASKQGTGEQYF. V is TRBV5-1 and J is TRBJ2-7; D is possibly TRBD1 (5 bases). The length of the CDR3 is 12 residues. V lost 6 bases and J 6 bases, leaving 13 bases between the germline ends. CDR1 is SGHRS, CDR2 YFSETQ, per germline.

The J gene is TRBJ2-1, the V gene TRBV7-8, with TRBD1 identical over 9 bases. Germline V gene data show CDR1 as SGHVS and CDR2 as FQNEAQ. The V gene end was trimmed by 5 bases and the J gene end by 7 bases; junction bases not matched to a gene: 9. CDR3 length equals 15 residues. The CDR3 DNA reads as TGTGCCAGCAGCCCCAACAGGGGGCGCGATAATGAGCAGTTCTTC. Protein product: CASSPNRGRDNEQFF. The complete variable domain, with remaining parts taken from reference TRBV7-8 and TRBJ2-1, reads GAGVSQSPRYKVAKRGQDVALRCDPISGHVSLFWYQQALGQGPEFLTYFQNEAQLDKSGLPSDRFFAERPEGSVSTLKIQRTQQEDSAVYLCASSPNRGRDNEQFFGPGTRLTVL.

This clone has a single count. The chain has TRBV27 and TRBJ2-7, with D unresolved. The length of the CDR3 is 14 residues. Germline lookup yields CDR1 MNHEY and CDR2 SMNVEV (reference sequence). V dropped 2 bases and J dropped 2 bases, with 10 bases sitting between them. CDR3: CASSLAGLAYEQYF. In DNA form, the CDR3 reads TGTGCCAGCAGTTTAGCAGGTTTGGCCTACGAGCAGTACTTC.

For this clone: The same CDR3 arises from other DNA sequences in this sample as well. This chain links TRBV6-1 with TRBJ2-3, with 8 bases fitting TRBD1. The CDR3 has 15 amino acids. The germline CDR1 and CDR2 sequences are MNHNS and SASEGT. The trim removed 1 base at V and 2 bases at J, leaving 2 bases unmatched. The CDR3 DNA sequence: TGTGCCAGCAGTGAAGGGACAGGGCACACAGATACGCAGTATTTT. Translation: CASSEGTGHTDTQYF.

This chain joins TRBV7-9 and TRBJ1-5; weak D call: TRBD1 (5 bases). V gave up 6 bases and J gave up 4 bases, with 16 bases separating them. The CDR3 spans 15 residues. The V gene's germline CDR1 is SEHNR and CDR2 FQNEAQ (reference sequence). As DNA, the CDR3 is TGTGCCAGCAGTCCGGTGCAGGGCTCTAATCAGCCCCAGCATTTT. This translates into CASSPVQGSNQPQHF.

The chain has TRBV18 and TRBJ1-4, with D hard to call. The CDR3 loop spans 15 amino acids. Germline loops: CDR1 KGHSH, CDR2 LQKENI. V dropped 4 bases and J dropped 7 bases, with 16 bases sitting between them. The CDR3 loop is CASSRAPGVGEKLFF. The CDR3, as DNA: TGTGCCAGCTCACGAGCGCCGGGCGTAGGTGAAAAACTGTTTTTT.

The chain joins TRBV4-1 to TRBJ1-2; D remains unclear. The germline CDR1 and CDR2 sequences are MGHRA and YSYEKL. Trimming cost V 2 bases and J 5 bases, with 9 bases left between them. This CDR3 is 13 amino acids long. Here the CDR3 DNA reads TGCGCCAGCAGCCAAATATCAGAGTATGGCTACACCTTC. Protein product: CASSQISEYGYTF.

This chain uses TRBV21-1 with TRBJ2-7. TRBV21-1 is flagged as a pseudogene. The CDR3 sequence is 15 residues long. CDR3 sequence (DNA): TGTGCCAGCAGCAAAGCGAGGAACAGAAGCTACGAGCAGTACTTC. Its translation is CASSKARNRSYEQYF.

Comment on this clone: At one end, the junction sequence differs from germline, possibly due to a read error. The chain couples TRBV5-4 to TRBJ1-2; TRBD1 aligns across 7 bases. The CDR3 totals 15 residues. Germline CDR1 reads SGHNT; CDR2 reads YYREEE (reference sequence). In DNA form, the CDR3 reads TGTGCGAGCAGCGTAGGGGGCAGCCCTATCTATGGCTACACCTTC. This gives the protein CASSVGGSPIYGYTF.

The rearrangement uses TRBV6-4 and TRBJ2-5; 10 nucleotides match TRBD1. This CDR3 is built from 16 residues. The V gene's germline CDR1 is MRHNA and CDR2 SNTAGT. The junction had 14 bases not matched to a gene; V was cut back by 9 bases and J by 4 bases. The CDR3 loop is CARDTSGTGARETQYF. The CDR3 nucleotides are TGTGCCAGGGATACCTCCGGGACAGGGGCGAGAGAGACCCAGTACTTC.

The V gene is TRBV30, the J gene TRBJ1-5; maybe TRBD1 (6 bases). CDR1 GTSNPN and CDR2 SVGIG come from the germline V gene (reference sequence). V lost 1 base to trimming and J lost 1 base, with 8 bases between them. The CDR3 has 14 amino acids. CDR3: CAWSGTVSNQPQHF. For the CDR3, the DNA is TGTGCCTGGAGTGGGACAGTCAGCAATCAGCCCCAGCATTTT.

Only a few counts were recorded for this clone. The rearrangement links TRBV2 to TRBJ1-5; tentative D call: TRBD1 (6 bases). Germline V gene lookup returns CDR1 SNHLY and CDR2 FYNNEI. The germline V and J ends were trimmed by 7 bases and 3 bases, with 16 bases remaining between them. CDR3 length: 15 amino acids. The CDR3 DNA sequence: TGTGCCAGCAAGGAGGGGACAATCGCCAATCAGCCCCAGCATTTT. This gives the protein CASKEGTIANQPQHF.

This rearrangement joins TRBV4-1 to TRBJ1-1, with D hard to call. Trimming cost V 3 bases and J 1 base, with 24 bases left between them. Germline V gives CDR1 MGHRA, CDR2 YSYEKL. This CDR3 has 19 amino acids. In DNA form, the CDR3 reads TGCGCCAGCAGCCACGACATGCTAGGTCCCGGCTCCGGGAACACTGAAGCTTTCTTT. Translated: CASSHDMLGPGSGNTEAFF.

A few counts support this clone. The chain links TRBV29-1 to TRBJ1-1; no clear D gene. This CDR3 is 12 amino acids long. Germline CDR1 and CDR2: SQVTM and ANQGSEA. V was pared by 4 bases and J by 1 base, with 7 bases between. The CDR3 DNA is TGCAGCGTTGGCTCATGGAACACTGAAGCTTTCTTT. Protein: CSVGSWNTEAFF. The complete variable domain, with remaining parts taken from reference TRBV29-1 and TRBJ1-1, reads SAVISQKPSRDICQRGTSLTIQCQVDSQVTMMFWYRQQPGQSLTLIATANQGSEATYESGFVIDKFPISRPNLTFSTLTVSNMSPEDSSIYLCSVGSWNTEAFFGQGTRLTVV.

With respect to this clone: Other DNA sequences in this specimen translate into the identical CDR3. The V gene is TRBV5-1, the J gene TRBJ1-1; possibly TRBD1 for D (5 bases). V shed 4 bases and J shed 1 base, with 11 bases lying between them. Germline V gene data show CDR1 as SGHRS and CDR2 as YFSETQ. CDR3 length equals 14 residues. CDR3 protein: CASSLQGGNTEAFF. The CDR3 nucleotides are TGCGCCAGCAGCCTTCAGGGAGGGAACACTGAAGCTTTCTTT.

In this sample, this clone turned up a few times. V usage is TRBV27 and J usage is TRBJ2-7, with D possibly TRBD1 on 8 matching bases. The CDR3 contains 18 residues. V gave up 2 bases and J gave up 5 bases, with 25 bases separating them. Germline V CDR1 and CDR2: MNHEY, SMNVEV (reference sequence). The CDR3 sequence is CASSLNHPGDRGGHEQYF. The CDR3 nucleotides read TGTGCCAGCAGTTTAAACCACCCGGGAGACAGGGGAGGGCACGAGCAGTACTTC.

The DNA for the CDR3 is TGCGCCAGCAGCCCCGAGAGGCAGGGGAACACTGAAGCTTTCTTT. This gives the protein CASSPERQGNTEAFF. The chain links TRBV4-1 to TRBJ1-1; a weak D match, TRBD1 (5 bases). Trimming removed 4 bases at V and 1 base at J, with 13 bases between. The CDR3 runs to 15 residues. The germline V gene has CDR1 MGHRA and CDR2 YSYEKL.

The chain links TRBV13 to TRBJ2-5, with 12 bases fitting TRBD2. Trimming removed 0 bases from V and 5 bases from J; junction bases left unmatched: 4. Germline lookup yields CDR1 PRHDT and CDR2 FYEKMQ (reference sequence). This CDR3 comprises 16 residues. The CDR3 loop reads CASSLGQLAGGETQYF. The CDR3 nucleotides read TGTGCCAGCAGCTTAGGCCAACTAGCGGGGGGTGAGACCCAGTACTTC.